This entry features one T cell receptor beta chain sequence. Starting 14 to 28 days after autologous transplant, ipilimumab 1 mg/kg was given. Through week 26, nivolumab 3 mg/kg IV was given weeks 1, 4, 7, 10, then biweekly. TCRdb's table, derived via immunoSEQ multiplex PCR, lists solely in-frame clones and lacks some. The sample has about 10,000 clones, approximately 80% seen once. The data originate from a study of ipilimumab plus nivolumab after autologous stem cell transplantation. V gave up 0 bases and J gave up 9 bases, with 7 bases separating them. The CDR3 covers 13 residues. The germline V gene has CDR1 SGHKS and CDR2 YYEKEE (reference sequence).

The receptor comes from a male donor with diffuse large B-cell lymphoma. The sample was PBMCs, taken in a trial of ipilimumab plus nivolumab as post-transplant consolidation. The V gene is TRBV5-5, the J gene TRBJ1-6; D is unclear. The CDR3 here is CASSLEWGSPLHF. The CDR3 nucleotides are TGTGCCAGCAGCTTGGAGTGGGGTTCACCCCTCCACTTT. Together with reference TRBV5-5 and TRBJ1-6, the CDR3 gives the full variable domain: DAGVTQSPTHLIKTRGQQVTLRCSPISGHKSVSWYQQVLGQGPQFIFQYYEKEERGRGNFPDRFSARQFPNYSSELNVNALLLGDSALYLCASSLEWGSPLHFGNGTRLTVT.